Following are 16 T cell receptor beta chains from one sample sequenced in a study of cytomegalovirus exposure and HLA in healthy donors. PCR involved 60 Vbeta and 13 Jbeta primers. The repertoire was sequenced with immunoSEQ multiplex PCR; TCRdb's copy has only in-frame clones and lacks some. The table shows over 120,000 clones, with roughly 76% occurring only once. Source material: PBMCs. The receptors shown here come from a woman in her twenties or thirties in good health and CMV-seronegative.

The CDR3 is CASSQSGRRHSNQPQHF. CDR3 DNA sequence: TGCGCCAGCAGTCAATCCGGCAGGCGTCATAGCAATCAGCCCCAGCATTTT. The chain carries TRBV23-1 and TRBJ1-5; D unclear. TRBV23-1 is given ORF status, its function remaining uncertain. The V end lost 0 bases, the J end lost 0 bases, and 12 bases lay between the germline ends. This CDR3 has 17 amino acids.

Only one count was recorded for this clone. The CDR3 bases are TGTGCCAGCAGTGACCCCTCGGAGTCGCGGACTAGCGGGGGGGGCTACGAGCAGTACTTC. It specifies CASSDPSESRTSGGGYEQYF. The V call is TRBV6-1, the J call TRBJ2-7; 15 bases map to TRBD2. V was pared by 3 bases and J by 3 bases, with 15 bases of the junction left unmatched. CDR3 size: 20 residues. Germline CDR1 and CDR2: MNHNS and SASEGT.

CDR3 nucleotide sequence: TGTGCCAGCAGGGACCCCGGGACACCCTACGAGCAGTACTTC. Its protein is CASRDPGTPYEQYF. The chain joins TRBV6-5 to TRBJ2-7; maybe TRBD1 (6 bases). Trimming left V 6 bases short and J 2 bases short, with 14 bases between. Germline lookup yields CDR1 MNHEY and CDR2 SVGAGI. This CDR3 contains 14 residues.

The table lists this clone with a count of one. The gene calls are TRBV11-3 and TRBJ1-3; the D gene is possibly TRBD1 (5 bases). This CDR3 region has 13 residues. CDR1 and CDR2 from the germline V gene are SGHNT and YENEEA. V lost 5 bases and J lost 1, with 6 bases in between. CDR3 amino acids: CASSQGSGNTIYF. As DNA, the CDR3 is TGTGCCAGCAGCCAGGGATCTGGAAACACCATATATTTT.

V gene TRBV14 combines with J gene TRBJ2-1; 8 bases line up with TRBD1. This CDR3 has 16 amino acids. Germline V gene lookup returns CDR1 SGHDN and CDR2 FVKESK. V trimming: 1 base; J trimming: 6 bases; junction bases outside the gene matches: 8. The CDR3 here is CASSQATGVFFNEQFF. The CDR3, as DNA: TGTGCCAGCAGCCAAGCGACAGGGGTCTTTTTCAATGAGCAGTTCTTC. Variable domain in full (rest from reference TRBV14 and TRBJ2-1): EAGVTQFPSHSVIEKGQTVTLRCDPISGHDNLYWYRRVMGKEIKFLLHFVKESKQDESGMPNNRFLAERTGGTYSTLKVQPAELEDSGVYFCASSQATGVFFNEQFFGPGTRLTVL.

This chain links TRBV19 with TRBJ1-5, with TRBD1 identical over 10 bases. Germline V CDR1 and CDR2: LNHDA, SQIVND (reference sequence). The CDR3 contains 17 residues. The V segment lost 10 bases and the J segment 3 bases; nucleotides outside the gene matches: 15. This chain's CDR3 is CATNKFGTGADNQPQHF. Here the CDR3 DNA reads TGTGCCACCAATAAGTTCGGGACAGGGGCTGACAATCAGCCCCAGCATTTT.

The chain carries TRBV9 and TRBJ2-5; TRBD2 matches at 10 bases. The CDR3 length is 16 residues. Germline V gives CDR1 SGDLS, CDR2 YYNGEE. J lost 2 bases, V lost 4 bases, and 8 bases had no gene match. The CDR3 is CASSPGLAVGQETQYF. The CDR3 DNA follows: TGTGCCAGCAGCCCCGGACTAGCGGTGGGGCAAGAGACCCAGTACTTC.

The gene calls are TRBV7-3 and TRBJ2-2, with 7 bases matching TRBD2. V dropped 5 bases and J dropped 3; count of bases not matched to a gene: 6. The CDR3 totals 15 residues. From germline, CDR1 is SGHTA and CDR2 FQGTGA. CDR3 DNA sequence: TGTGCCAGCAGCCACGGACTAGACCACACCGGGGAGCTGTTTTTT. This codes for CASSHGLDHTGELFF.

V and J are TRBV30 and TRBJ1-4; no reliable D call. CDR3 length: 12 residues. CDR1 and CDR2 from the germline V gene are GTSNPN and SVGIG (reference sequence). V was clipped by 6 bases and J by 1 base, with 6 bases between them. Here the CDR3 reads CACGVTNEKLFF. CDR3 DNA sequence: TGTGCCTGCGGGGTAACTAATGAAAAACTGTTTTTT.

Only a few counts were recorded for this clone. The gene calls are TRBV7-7 and TRBJ2-5, with 9 nucleotides matching TRBD2. The germline V gene has CDR1 SSHAT and CDR2 FNYEAQ (reference sequence). V lost 5 bases to trimming and J lost 5 bases; unmatched junction nucleotides: 9. The CDR3 length is 15 residues. The DNA for the CDR3 is TGTGCCAGCAGCGGGGGCGGGGGGGCGGGTGAGACCCAGTACTTC. It encodes CASSGGGGAGETQYF.

V gene TRBV28 combines with J gene TRBJ2-3, with D possibly TRBD2 on 6 matching bases. The CDR3 extends over 15 amino acids. Trimming cost V 5 bases and J 3 bases, with 15 bases left between them. CDR1 MDHEN and CDR2 SYDVKM come from the germline V gene. The CDR3 loop reads CASSTPGEGTDTQYF. CDR3 nucleotides: TGTGCCAGCAGTACCCCGGGGGAAGGGACAGATACGCAGTATTTT.

The chain joins TRBV2 to TRBJ2-5; 7 positions match TRBD2. Germline CDR1 reads SNHLY; CDR2 reads FYNNEI. The V and J ends lost 6 bases and 4 bases, in that order; junction bases with no gene match: 5. The CDR3 has 13 amino acids. CDR3 residues: CASSGLGGETQYF. The CDR3 DNA sequence: TGTGCCAGCAGCGGACTAGGAGGAGAGACCCAGTACTTC.

The chain recombines TRBV27 with TRBJ2-1; D is unclear. V dropped 1 base and J dropped 5 bases, with 9 bases sitting between them. CDR1 MNHEY and CDR2 SMNVEV come from the germline V gene (reference sequence). This CDR3 has 14 residues. CDR3 DNA sequence: TGTGCCAGCAGTTTATACGACATCGACAATGAGCAGTTCTTC. This codes for CASSLYDIDNEQFF.

The chain carries TRBV4-1 and TRBJ1-1; TRBD1 is a possible D gene (5 bases). V lost 4 bases and J lost 1, with 22 bases in between. CDR1 is MGHRA and CDR2 is YSYEKL in the germline V gene. The CDR3 spans 18 residues. Written as DNA, the CDR3 is TGCGCCAGCAGCCTCCAGATCAGACGGGCAGGGAAGAACACTGAAGCTTTCTTT. Protein: CASSLQIRRAGKNTEAFF.

This clone was counted between two and nine times. The chain joins TRBV2 to TRBJ1-1; no firm D call. The CDR3 runs 11 residues. Germline V lookup: CDR1 SNHLY, CDR2 FYNNEI. The V end lost 11 bases, the J end lost 1 base, and 8 bases lay between the germline ends. CDR3 DNA: TGTGCCGGCTCAGAGAACACTGAAGCTTTCTTT. Translating gives CAGSENTEAFF.

The gene calls are TRBV23-1 and TRBJ1-3; D remains unclear. TRBV23-1 is treated as an ORF (open reading frame) with a function not yet certain. Trimming pared 8 bases from V and 0 bases from J, leaving 11 bases between. This CDR3 region has 14 residues. CDR3 bases: TGCGCCAGCGTCGAGGGCGGCTCTGGAAACACCATATATTTT. Residues: CASVEGGSGNTIYF.